This record looks at one T cell receptor (beta chain) sequence and its context. The data derive from a study of blood T cell repertoires in COVID-19. The CDR3 contains 15 residues. Trimming removed 3 bases from V and 1 base from J, with 12 bases in between. The germline V gene has CDR1 SGHAT and CDR2 FQDESV (reference sequence). Assay used: immunoSEQ multiplex PCR; TCRdb lists only in-frame clones, some missing. The sample records around 70,000 clones, 91% being singletons. The V gene is TRBV11-1, the J gene TRBJ2-5; no firm D call. The specimen sequenced was peripheral blood. The sequence was collected from a human donor in a cohort sampled during active COVID-19. CDR3 protein: CASSFSHGTQETQYF. CDR3 sequence (DNA): TGTGCCAGCAGCTTCTCCCATGGCACCCAAGAGACCCAGTACTTC.